Each of the 9 T cell receptor beta chains below was sequenced from the same sample in a study of control samples from healthy donors and cancer patients. Measured with immunoSEQ multiplex PCR; TCRdb has only the in-frame clones, and not every one. The sample shows about 180,000 clones, around 90% of them seen only once. Material for sequencing was blood. Every receptor here comes from a woman aged 45-65 years in good health.

In its sample, this clone was seen once. The chain links TRBV24-1 to TRBJ2-3; TRBD2 matches 14 bases. V lost 4 bases to trimming and J lost 5 bases; unmatched junction nucleotides: 10. The CDR3 contains 18 residues. The germline CDR1 and CDR2 sequences are KGHDR and SFDVKD. In DNA, the CDR3 is TGTGCCACCAGTGACCCGACCGGGACTAGCGGGGGTGAAGATACGCAGTATTTT. Amino acid sequence: CATSDPTGTSGGEDTQYF.

The J gene is TRBJ1-1, the V gene TRBV4-1, with D perhaps matching TRBD1 (5 bases). This CDR3 is built from 18 residues. The V and J ends lost 0 bases and 1 base respectively, with 18 bases between them. Germline V CDR1 and CDR2: MGHRA, YSYEKL. CDR3 nucleotide sequence: TGCGCCAGCAGCCAAGAAGCAAGACGGGGCTCGGGGAACACTGAAGCTTTCTTT. Translated, it gives CASSQEARRGSGNTEAFF.

The genes are TRBV12-1 and TRBJ1-3; the DNA was not compared with TRBD1, the D call given in the table. TRBV12-1 is described as a pseudogene. This CDR3 region has 17 residues. Here the CDR3 reads CASSTTGVKSSGNTIYF. The CDR3 DNA follows: TGTGCCAGCAGCACAACAGGGGTGAAGTCCTCTGGAAACACCATATATTTT.

The rearrangement uses TRBV20-1 and TRBJ2-5; no clear D gene. This CDR3 is built from 11 residues. Trimming left V 5 bases short and J 3 bases short, with 7 bases between. Per the germline V gene, CDR1 is DFQATT and CDR2 is SNEGSKA (reference sequence). CDR3 residues: CSAAEKETQYF. Here the CDR3 DNA reads TGCAGTGCTGCGGAAAAAGAGACCCAGTACTTC.

The chain couples TRBV7-2 to TRBJ1-2; 9 positions agree with TRBD1. The ends lost 2 bases at V and 5 bases at J; junction bases unmatched: 6. The CDR3 length is 15 residues. CDR1 SGHTA and CDR2 FQGNSA come from the germline V gene. In nucleotides, the CDR3 is TGTGCCAGCAGCTTAAATGCCGGGACAGGGTATGGCTACACCTTC. Translation gives CASSLNAGTGYGYTF.

This chain joins TRBV19 and TRBJ1-5, with D possibly being TRBD1 (6 bases). The CDR3 runs 14 residues. Trimming removed 2 bases at V and 1 base at J, with 6 bases between. Germline lookup yields CDR1 LNHDA and CDR2 SQIVND (reference sequence). In DNA form, the CDR3 reads TGTGCCAGTAGTATAACAGGGAGCAATCAGCCCCAGCATTTT. This encodes CASSITGSNQPQHF.

V usage is TRBV5-4 and J usage is TRBJ1-1, with D unresolved. The V gene's germline CDR1 is SGHNT and CDR2 YYREEE (reference sequence). The CDR3 loop spans 15 amino acids. The germline V and J ends were trimmed by 0 bases and 1 base, with 10 bases remaining between them. CDR3 amino acids: CASSLERDRNTEAFF. The CDR3 bases are TGTGCCAGCAGCTTGGAGAGGGATCGGAACACTGAAGCTTTCTTT.

The chain is built from TRBV15 and TRBJ1-2; the D is unclear. Germline assignment: CDR1 LNHNV and CDR2 YYDKDF (reference sequence). The CDR3 length is 13 residues. The V and J ends lost 6 bases and 2 bases respectively, with 10 bases between them. The CDR3 region has the DNA TGTGCCACCAGAAGCGGGGAAAACTATGGCTACACCTTC. It is translated as CATRSGENYGYTF.

This chain connects TRBV9 to TRBJ2-2; D is perhaps TRBD2 (5 bases). Trimming removed 4 bases at V and 5 bases at J, with 18 bases between. CDR1 and CDR2 from the germline V gene are SGDLS and YYNGEE. The CDR3 contains 16 residues. CDR3 amino acids: CASSPSSLAETGELFF. CDR3 DNA: TGTGCCAGCAGCCCCTCGAGCCTAGCAGAGACCGGGGAGCTGTTTTTT.